This is a list of T cell receptor beta chains from one sample in a study of T cell responses to AZD1222 COVID-19 vaccine. Measured with immunoSEQ multiplex PCR; TCRdb has only the in-frame clones, and not every one. Of some 120,000 clones in the sample, about nine tenths were seen once. Sequenced here: peripheral blood, sampled on day 0 of AZD1222 vaccination. These receptors originate from an adult in good health. The CDR3 runs from the conserved cysteine through the conserved F or W. The D gene is left open where the match is weak. Rows may omit the clone size; those that give it use once, few, many or a size class.

j_gene	abundance	d_gene	v_gene	CDR3nt	CDR3aa
TRBJ2-7	once	.	TRBV5-6	TGTGCCAGCAGCTTGGCACCAGCGACCTCCTACGAGCAGTACTTC	CASSLAPATSYEQYF
TRBJ1-1	.	.	TRBV29-1	TGCAGCGTGCCCCAGGGAAAAGGGACTGAAGCTTTCTTT	CSVPQGKGTEAFF
TRBJ1-4	.	TRBD1	TRBV28	TGTGCCAGCAGTTCGGGACAGGGGGGAAAACTGTTTTTT	CASSSGQGGKLFF
TRBJ2-7	.	TRBD2	TRBV30	TGTGCCTGGAGTGACATGGGTAGCGGGGGGATCTACGAGCAGTACTTC	CAWSDMGSGGIYEQYF
TRBJ1-2	once	.	TRBV28	.	CASILGGAGYGYTF
TRBJ1-2	.	.	TRBV7-6	TGTGCCAGCAGCTTAGGCGGACACCAAAACTATGGCTACACCTTC	CASSLGGHQNYGYTF
TRBJ2-1	.	.	TRBV6-4	TGTGCCAGCAGTGGGTTTGGGGAGCAGTTCTTC	CASSGFGEQFF
TRBJ2-7	once	TRBD1	TRBV30	TGTGCCTGGAGTGTCCCCGGACAGGGCGGCGAGCAGTACTTC	CAWSVPGQGGEQYF
TRBJ2-1	.	.	TRBV18	TGTGCCAGCTCACCGGTTACCTTTCAGAGCTCCTACAATGAGCAGTTCTTC	CASSPVTFQSSYNEQFF
TRBJ1-5	.	.	TRBV28	TGTGCCAGCATCCATGCTTTCGGGGGGTCTAGCAATCAGCCCCAGCATTTT	CASIHAFGGSSNQPQHF
TRBJ1-2	once	.	TRBV28	TGTGCCAGCACCCTAGGGGGGGATGGCTACACCTTC	CASTLGGDGYTF
TRBJ1-6	.	TRBD1	TRBV2	TGTGCCAGCAAGACAGGGGATTCACCCCTCCACTTT	CASKTGDSPLHF
TRBJ2-5	.	TRBD2	TRBV5-4	TGTGCCAGCAGCTTGCCCAGCGGGGGGGAGACCCAGTACTTC	CASSLPSGGETQYF
TRBJ1-3	.	.	TRBV4-2	TGTGCCAGCAGCCAAGATCCTGCAAACACCATATATTTT	CASSQDPANTIYF
TRBJ1-6	.	TRBD1	TRBV9	TGTGCCAGCAGCGTGGGACAGAGAAGACCCCTTTCACCCCTCCACTTT	CASSVGQRRPLSPLHF
TRBJ2-5	.	.	TRBV6-5	TGTGCCAGCACCTTTACGGGACGGGGGCAAGAGACCCAGTACTTC	CASTFTGRGQETQYF
TRBJ2-7	.	.	TRBV3-1/TRBV3-2	TGTGCCAGCAGCCAAGGCGGGGGCGCCGGCTACGAGCAGTACTTC	CASSQGGGAGYEQYF
TRBJ1-1	.	TRBD1	TRBV18	TGTGCCAGCTCACCTGAGACAGGGGGGATGAGGGAAGCTTTCTTT	CASSPETGGMREAFF
TRBJ2-2	.	TRBD2	TRBV3-1/TRBV3-2	TGTGCCAGCACCTCCCGCGGGGGGGCGAACACCGGGGAGCTGTTTTTT	CASTSRGGANTGELFF
TRBJ2-2	.	.	TRBV19	TGTGCCAGTAGTATTGGCGGGGGCAGAAGCACCGGGGAGCTGTTTTTT	CASSIGGGRSTGELFF
TRBJ1-3	.	TRBD1	TRBV19	TGTGCCAGTAGTATGCAGGGGGCCTTACCTGGAAACACCATATATTTT	CASSMQGALPGNTIYF
TRBJ2-5	.	.	TRBV19	TGTGCCAGTAGTATAGGGGAGGTTTCGAAGACCCAGTACTTC	CASSIGEVSKTQYF
TRBJ2-1	.	TRBD1	TRBV29-1	TGCAGCGTCCTACGGGGGACAGGGGGCAATGAGCAGTTCTTC	CSVLRGTGGNEQFF
TRBJ1-5	few	TRBD1	TRBV4-3	TGCGCCAGCAGCCAAGATTCACAGGGGGCACGTCAGCCCCAGCATTTT	CASSQDSQGARQPQHF
TRBJ2-5	.	TRBD1	TRBV20-1	TGCAGTGCTAGTGGGGGTGGACAGGGCCGTGAGACCCAGTACTTC	CSASGGGQGRETQYF
TRBJ2-3	.	TRBD2	TRBV7-3	TGTGCCAGCAGCCAATCGCGGGGGGCGGATACGCAGTATTTT	CASSQSRGADTQYF
TRBJ1-6	once	TRBD1	TRBV6-4	TGTGCCAGCAGTGGGACAGGGGGCGCTTCACCCCTCCACTTT	CASSGTGGASPLHF
TRBJ1-5	.	TRBD1	TRBV4-2	TGTGCCAGCAGCCAAGGGACCAGACAGGGTAATCAGCCCCAGCATTTT	CASSQGTRQGNQPQHF
TRBJ1-4	.	.	TRBV4-1	TGCGCCAGCAGCCAAGATAGCGGACAGAATGAAAAACTGTTTTTT	CASSQDSGQNEKLFF
TRBJ1-1	.	.	TRBV12-3/TRBV12-4	TGTGCCAGCAGTCCAACAGGGTCCGCTGAAGCTTTCTTT	CASSPTGSAEAFF
TRBJ1-2	.	.	TRBV7-2	TGTGCCAGCAGCTTATACGTCGCGGGACGGGATGGAGGCTACACCTTC	CASSLYVAGRDGGYTF
TRBJ2-7	.	TRBD2	TRBV19	TGTGCCAGTAGTATGGGGGGGAGTGAGCAGTACTTC	CASSMGGSEQYF
TRBJ1-4	.	.	TRBV5-1	TGCGCCAGCAGCTTGGGGACACCAGTTAATGAAAAACTGTTTTTT	CASSLGTPVNEKLFF
TRBJ1-4	.	TRBD1	TRBV7-9	TGTGCCAGCAGCTCGGGACAGGGGGGCGAAAAACTGTTTTTT	CASSSGQGGEKLFF
TRBJ2-5	.	TRBD1	TRBV5-5	TGTGCCAGCAGCTTGGAAACAGGGGAAGAGACCCAGTACTTC	CASSLETGEETQYF
TRBJ2-5	.	.	TRBV24-1	TGTGCCACCAGTGATGGCCAGGAGGGCCGCAGGGGGACCCAGTACTTC	CATSDGQEGRRGTQYF
TRBJ1-2	few	TRBD1	TRBV30	TGTGCCTCGCGCAGGGACAGGGGAGGAGAGGGCTACACCTTC	CASRRDRGGEGYTF
TRBJ2-7	.	.	TRBV12-3/TRBV12-4	TGTGCCAGCAGTTTAGCCTCGGGCTCAGAGCAGTACTTC	CASSLASGSEQYF
TRBJ1-2	.	.	TRBV5-6	TGTGCCAGCAGCTTGAGTTCAGGGCTGTATGGCTACACCTTC	CASSLSSGLYGYTF
TRBJ2-1	.	.	TRBV4-1	TGCGCCAGCAGCCAAGGTTTGAGGGGGAATGAGCAGTTCTTC	CASSQGLRGNEQFF
TRBJ1-6	.	TRBD1	TRBV4-1	TGCGCCAGCAGCCAAGATAAAGGGGGCGCGTCCTATAATTCACCCCTCCACTTT	CASSQDKGGASYNSPLHF
TRBJ1-1	once	.	TRBV3-1/TRBV3-2	TGTGCCAGCAGCCCCCCCAACGGAATGAACACTGAAGCTTTCTTT	CASSPPNGMNTEAFF
TRBJ2-3	.	TRBD2	TRBV5-6	TGTGCCAGCAGCTGGCTAGCGGAGGGAGATACGCAGTATTTT	CASSWLAEGDTQYF
TRBJ2-2	once	.	TRBV19	TGTGCCAGTGGGATTCGGCTGGGGGAGCTGTTTTTT	CASGIRLGELFF
TRBJ1-1	.	.	TRBV27	TGTGCCAGCAGCATGCGCGGGCCCCCTGAAGCTTTCTTT	CASSMRGPPEAFF
TRBJ2-7	few	TRBD1	TRBV28	TGTGCCAGCAGTGGCCGGGACAGCGGCAGAGGAGGCGAGCAGTACTTC	CASSGRDSGRGGEQYF
TRBJ1-4	.	.	TRBV5-1	TGCGCCAGCAGCGTATGGACAGAAAGGGGGGAAAAACTGTTTTTT	CASSVWTERGEKLFF
TRBJ2-5	.	.	TRBV5-4	TGTGCCAGCAGCTTGAAAGGGTACCAAGAGACCCAGTACTTC	CASSLKGYQETQYF
TRBJ2-7	.	.	TRBV28	TGTGCCAGCAGCCCCCTACAGGAAACGGGCTCCTACGAGCAGTACTTC	CASSPLQETGSYEQYF
TRBJ2-1	.	TRBD1	TRBV7-3	TGTGCCAGCAGCCCGGGGACAGGGCCCAATGAGCAGTTCTTC	CASSPGTGPNEQFF
TRBJ1-3	.	.	TRBV28	TGTGCCAGCACCGGAAACACCATATATTTT	CASTGNTIYF
TRBJ1-4	.	TRBD1	TRBV6-6	TGTGCCAGCAACCACAGGGGACTGGATGAAAAACTGTTTTTT	CASNHRGLDEKLFF
TRBJ1-6	.	.	TRBV6-6	TGTGCCAGCAGTCCCCCCCATTCACCCCTCCACTTT	CASSPPHSPLHF
TRBJ2-7	.	.	TRBV30	TGTGCCTGGAGGACCCTGAACTACGAGCAGTACTTC	CAWRTLNYEQYF